This TCR beta chain was documented in a study of cytomegalovirus exposure and HLA in healthy donors (dated by TCRdb to 2016 to 2017). As for the study more broadly: An earlier analysis of a few hundred of the donors reported 250 to 300 Gb of sequence data and 95 million to 130 million unique TCR beta sequences obtained from about 170 million T cells. Roughly 300 gigabases of sequencing data and around 90 million unique TCR sequences made up an early release that covered over 550 HLA-typed donors. The genetic ancestry cluster associated with self-reported Caucasian donors included 81% of the roughly 400 genotyped donors. The study aimed to test whether signatures of past pathogen exposure could be identified by cataloging public T cell receptors. Using immunosequencing, the study profiled T cell repertoires from fewer than 850 subjects and related those repertoires to cytomegalovirus serostatus. Besides the first cohort of roughly 660 subjects, a separate validation cohort made up of about 120 different subjects was used. To predict cytomegalovirus infection status, the study combined high-throughput TCR immunosequencing, statistical association of individual TCRs with disease status, and machine learning. A later analysis re-examined previously published TCR beta repertoires from more than 550 donors and added high-resolution HLA genotyping to investigate patterns of TCR occurrence. In the later analysis, no new phenotypic data were used to find candidate immune exposures; instead, reliance was placed on TCR beta sequences and their occurrence across donors. An earlier analysis of roughly 600 of the donors used high-throughput TCR beta sequencing to judge whether each TCR beta V gene segment behaved as functional or pseudogenic. Donor age, sex, ethnicity and CMV serostatus were compiled alongside the repertoire data. A later genetic analysis took genome-wide SNP genotypes for about three fifths of the roughly 700 donors and used that subset as a discovery cohort. All discovery cohort repertoires had been generated using a single sequencing platform. HLA typing covered class I and class II loci at four-digit resolution. Typing coverage differed by locus: A, B, C, DRB1 and DQB1 were typed in about 620-630 donors, DQA1 in 522, DPA1 in approximately 610, and DPB1 in 472. A handful of DR-DQ haplotypes were handled as single units for association and clustering because linkage in the cohort was strong. On average, 235,054 unique TCR beta nucleotide sequences were sequenced per donor among some 430 genotyped donors of the cohort, with about 19% of those sequences being non-productive. The investigation overall reported the following: In the study, about 150 TCR beta chains were listed as associated with cytomegalovirus. The authors suggested that the approach could potentially be generalized to other disease states and immunological phenotypes. Because HLA typing was missing for some donors at each locus, association tests included only the typed subset. Linkage disequilibrium might explain the correlated functional status among segregating V segments, but an unknown experimental factor could not be excluded. In a later analysis, HLA-associated TCR beta chains were found to be more clonally expanded and to have lower generation probabilities than equally common non-associated chains. When HLA alleles, especially DR and DQ, strongly co-occurred, attributing TCR associations to individual alleles was difficult. The presence/absence analyses assumed that sequencing depth was roughly uniform across donors, and that assumption may not be true. Broadly in line with IMGT annotations, most TCR beta V segments showed up in productive rearrangements about 87% or about 30% of the time in an earlier analysis of several hundred of the donors. A later genetic analysis reported fewer N-insertions in productive TCRs among donors in an Asian-associated ancestry cluster than the roughly 700-donor mean. The earlier analysis of fewer than 750 of the donors excluded roughly 17 rarely observed V segments, including chromosome 9 orphons, because counts were too low. Across donors, most TCR sequences were observed very rarely, whereas some public TCRs were present in many individuals. According to a later analysis, TCR association rates differed among HLA loci, with DRB1 alleles showing the most associated TCRs and HLA-C alleles showing the fewest. The sequencing pipeline was judged likely to have produced a cluster of highly shared sequence variants as a technical artifact. In a later genetic analysis, a missense DCLRE1C variant was associated with V-gene and J-gene trimming of TCR beta chains, and the association was replicated in an independent cohort. In a later analysis, 15,000 to 20,000 TCR beta sequences were associated with specific HLA alleles at a false discovery rate of 0.05. A later analysis found that most CMV-associated TCR beta chains appeared HLA-restricted, with HLA associations seemingly driven largely by CMV exposure. In both the original and validation cohorts, the classifier was reported to diagnose cytomegalovirus status with high specificity and sensitivity. A further reported finding was that TCR beta sequences accurately predicted the HLA-A and HLA-B alleles for most subjects in the first cohort. Several of the top co-occurrence clusters appeared to be linked to parvovirus B19, influenza, CMV and Epstein-Barr virus, according to a later analysis. Only TCR beta chains were sequenced in this cohort, and the absence of alpha or paired-chain data limited detectable features. A few of the identified cytomegalovirus-associated TCR beta chains were confirmed in vitro to be specific for cytomegalovirus antigens. Some IMGT-functional V segments, including TRBV6-2 and TRBV6-3, could not be distinguished by the 87-base-pair reads and were therefore excluded. CMV serostatus was the only immune exposure information available for the cohort.

In total, 630 or so healthy bone marrow donors made up the cohort. At the time of sampling, every cohort member was nominally healthy, though immune exposures that went unrecorded were likely present. The donor was CMV seronegative and belonged to the group of 352 seronegative cohort members. Each donor provided a peripheral blood sample, and peripheral blood mononuclear cells were used for TCR beta sequencing. Genomic DNA was extracted from the blood cell samples with the Qiagen DNeasy Blood Extraction Kit. With regard to this clone: Its antigen remains unidentified. No clone much larger than this one lies a single base away; base qualities are absent.

Library preparation was by the immunoSEQ multiplex PCR assay. The multiplex PCR relied on a mix of 60 forward primers for TCR Vbeta segments and 13 reverse primers for TCR Jbeta segments. Amplification of the CDR3 region of rearranged TCR beta genes was performed with a multiplex PCR assay on genomic DNA. The Illumina HiSeq System was used to sequence the amplified TCR beta libraries as 87-base-pair reads. Per the authors' processing: In a later analysis, around 80 million unique TCR beta chains were counted across the roughly 610 repertoires, and roughly 11 million of these chains were shared by at least two donors. A nearest-neighbor algorithm error-corrected the raw reads and collapsed the reads into unique sequences, merging closely related sequences to remove PCR and sequencing errors. CDR3 sequences were aligned to IMGT reference sequences to assign V, D and J gene segments. For a sequence to be retained, at least a six-nucleotide match to both a V gene segment and a J gene segment was required. Rearrangements were classified as productive when the CDR3 lacked stop codons and remained in frame with V and J, and all other rearrangements were classified as non-productive. CDR3 was defined according to IMGT convention as the region running from the second conserved V-encoded cysteine to the conserved J-encoded phenylalanine. The earlier analysis of about 610 of the donors excluded any sequence lacking an unambiguous match to a single V gene segment. An earlier analysis of fewer than 750 of the donors classified V segments as functional when productive rearrangements were above 56.7% and as segregating when the standard deviation between donors was above 5%. To diagnose cytomegalovirus status from the catalog of TCR beta chain sequences, a statistical classification framework was built. In a later analysis, V and J genes were assigned by comparing TCR nucleotide sequences against IMGT/GENE-DB human TR gene sequences. In a later analysis, CDR3 sequences and most-parsimonious VDJ recombination scenarios were assigned using the TCRdist pipeline. A later analysis defined each TCR beta chain by its CDR3 amino acid sequence plus V-gene family, and excluded reads lacking a unique V-gene family. In a later analysis, around 650 highly shared, low-generation-probability nucleotide sequences were removed to address suspected cross-contamination and a sequencing artifact. In a later analysis, a clonal expansion index for each public chain was calculated from normalized within-repertoire ranks of inferred template counts. In a later analysis, generation probabilities were computed with a VDJ recombination model fitted to out-of-frame rearrangements, and the resulting probabilities were checked against IGoR. Hypergeometric tests were used in a later analysis to score TCR-TCR, TCR-HLA and TCR-CMV co-occurrence, with a repertoire-size bias correction applied to the TCR pairs. In a later analysis, false discovery rates were estimated by permuting HLA or CMV assignments 20 times. In a later analysis, co-occurring TCRs were grouped using DBSCAN, and TCRdist sequence similarity was added for clustering within HLA-allele-positive subsets. Repertoires with fewer than 30,000 or more than 120,000 public chains, plus five repertoires with anomalous nucleotide sharing, were excluded from co-occurrence clustering. The clones in this table, taken by TCRdb from immuneACCESS, are in-frame only. Not every clone is retained; where verified, under half of the shortfall comes from an unresolved V gene, and the cause of the rest is unknown. The D gene and trimming were derived from the DNA, and the V and J assignments and clone size from that table. The sample includes a few hundred thousand clones, with 83% observed a single time. The biggest ten clones account for 1.4% of the sample.

The germline V gene encodes CDR1 MNHNS and CDR2 SASEGT. The V end loses 2 bases and the J end loses 3 bases, and a stretch of 8 bases separates them. Measured from the cysteine to the phenylalanine, the CDR3 is 13 residues long. Just the 39-base CDR3 DNA is kept, in frame starting at base 1. This clonotype was obtained from a girl aged 5-17 years in good health and CMV-seronegative. The source material was PBMCs. The chain joins TRBV6-1 to TRBJ2-7; no D segment can be confidently identified. CDR3 sequence: CASSEYRDYEQYF. The nucleotide sequence reads TGTGCCAGCAGTGAATATCGAGACTACGAGCAGTACTTC.